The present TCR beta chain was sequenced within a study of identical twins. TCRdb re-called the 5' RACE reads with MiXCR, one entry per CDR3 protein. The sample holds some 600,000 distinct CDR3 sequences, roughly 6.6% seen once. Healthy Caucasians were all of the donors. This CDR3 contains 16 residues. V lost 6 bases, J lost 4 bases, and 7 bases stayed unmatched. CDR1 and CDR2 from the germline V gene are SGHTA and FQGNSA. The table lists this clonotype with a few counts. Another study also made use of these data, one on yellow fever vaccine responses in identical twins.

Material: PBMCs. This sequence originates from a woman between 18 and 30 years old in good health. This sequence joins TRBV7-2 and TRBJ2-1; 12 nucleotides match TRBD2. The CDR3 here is CASRSLAGGPYNEQFF. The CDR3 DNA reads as TGTGCCAGCAGGTCACTAGCGGGGGGCCCTTACAATGAGCAGTTCTTC.